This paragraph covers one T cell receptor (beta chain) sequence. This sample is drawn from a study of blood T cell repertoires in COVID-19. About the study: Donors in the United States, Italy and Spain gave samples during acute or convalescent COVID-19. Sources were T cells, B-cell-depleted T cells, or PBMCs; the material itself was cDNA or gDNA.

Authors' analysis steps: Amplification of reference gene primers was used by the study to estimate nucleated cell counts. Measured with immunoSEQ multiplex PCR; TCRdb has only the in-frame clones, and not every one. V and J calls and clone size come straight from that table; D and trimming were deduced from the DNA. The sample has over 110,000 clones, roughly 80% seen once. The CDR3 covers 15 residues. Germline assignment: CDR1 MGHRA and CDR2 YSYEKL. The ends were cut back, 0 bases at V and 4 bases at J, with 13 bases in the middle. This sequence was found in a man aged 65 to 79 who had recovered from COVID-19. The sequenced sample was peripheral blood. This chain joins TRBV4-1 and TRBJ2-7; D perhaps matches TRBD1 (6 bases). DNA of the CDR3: TGCGCCAGCAGCCAAGAAAGGGACACTGAATACGAGCAGTACTTC. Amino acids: CASSQERDTEYEQYF.